The entry below gives a single T cell receptor beta chain sequence along with its context. CDR3 length: 14 residues. V dropped 6 bases and J dropped 0; count of bases not matched to a gene: 4. Germline lookup yields CDR1 MNHNY and CDR2 SVGAGI (reference sequence). Generated by immunoSEQ multiplex PCR, the TCRdb table keeps only in-frame clones and is missing some. The sample contains about 66,000 clones, roughly 81% of which appear only once. The data are from a study of OX40 agonist ivuxolimab in advanced cancers. Whole-study context: Partial responses occurred in three patients (one hepatocellular carcinoma, two cutaneous melanoma).

This receptor was taken from an adult with an advanced solid tumor such as melanoma, head and neck, liver or kidney cancer. The specimen comprised CD4+ or CD8+ T cells sorted from blood, sampled in a trial of the OX40 agonist ivuxolimab. The rearrangement joins TRBV6-6 to TRBJ1-1; TRBD1 matches 7 bases. In DNA, the CDR3 is TGTGCCAGCAGCAAGGGACAGTTGAACACTGAAGCTTTCTTT. Encoded protein: CASSKGQLNTEAFF.